The rows below give T cell receptor beta chains drawn from one sample of a study of OX40 agonist ivuxolimab in advanced cancers. Assay: immunoSEQ multiplex PCR; the TCRdb copy retains only in-frame clones and omits some. The repertoire holds over 50,000 clones, with 85% to 90% as singletons. This specimen consisted of CD4+ or CD8+ T cells sorted from blood, obtained in a trial of the OX40 agonist ivuxolimab. The receptors derive from an adult with an advanced solid tumor such as melanoma, head and neck, liver or kidney cancer. CDR3s include the opening cysteine and the closing phenylalanine or tryptophan. Each record gives: clone size, J gene, D gene, V gene, CDR3 protein, CDR3 DNA. The D gene is left open where the match is weak. For some rows the clone size is stated as once, few or many, or as a class when expanded; others skip it.

. | TRBJ1-1 | TRBD1 | TRBV10-1 | CASSDPGGQAFF | TGCGCCAGCAGCGATCCAGGGGGTCAAGCTTTCTTT
once | TRBJ2-5 | . | TRBV7-7 | CATSRGPQETQYF | TGTGCCACTAGTCGGGGACCTCAAGAGACCCAGTACTTC
few | TRBJ2-3 | TRBD1 | TRBV7-9 | CASSSGQGSFGTDTQYF | TGTGCCAGCAGCTCCGGACAGGGATCCTTCGGCACAGATACGCAGTATTTT
. | TRBJ2-5 | TRBD2 | TRBV11-2 | CASSPLAGGGETQYF | TGTGCCAGCAGCCCCCTAGCGGGGGGGGGAGAGACCCAGTACTTC
. | TRBJ2-1 | . | TRBV28 | CASSSNDRPRDEQFF | TGTGCCAGCAGTTCCAATGACAGACCGAGGGATGAGCAGTTCTTC
. | TRBJ1-1 | . | TRBV6-1 | CASSEAIGQMNTEAFF | TGTGCCAGCAGTGAAGCCATCGGACAGATGAACACTGAAGCTTTCTTT
. | TRBJ2-5 | . | TRBV6-1 | CASSSQRETQYF | TGTGCCAGCAGTTCACAAAGAGAGACCCAGTACTTC
once | TRBJ2-3 | TRBD2 | TRBV18 | CASSPFAPSSGSSTDTQYF | TGTGCCAGCTCACCATTCGCCCCTAGTAGCGGGAGCTCGACAGATACGCAGTATTTT
. | TRBJ2-2 | TRBD1 | TRBV18 | CASSSGTGNTGELFF | TGTGCCAGCTCCTCCGGGACAGGGAACACCGGGGAGCTGTTTTTT
. | TRBJ2-2 | . | TRBV25-1 | CASSETENTGELFF | TGTGCCAGCAGTGAGACAGAGAACACCGGGGAGCTGTTTTTT
. | TRBJ2-1 | TRBD2 | TRBV27 | CASSPRTSGGTGYNEQFF | TGTGCCAGCAGTCCCCGGACTAGCGGGGGGACAGGCTACAATGAGCAGTTCTTC
. | TRBJ2-2 | . | TRBV6-1 | CASSSAVNTGELFF | TGTGCCAGCAGTTCAGCGGTGAACACCGGGGAGCTGTTTTTT
. | TRBJ1-5 | . | TRBV19 | CASSISRSNQPQHF | TGTGCCAGTAGTATCAGCAGAAGCAATCAGCCCCAGCATTTT
. | TRBJ2-7 | . | TRBV7-2 | CASSPPTGIATYEQYF | TGTGCCAGCAGCCCCCCCACAGGGATTGCGACCTACGAGCAGTACTTC
. | TRBJ2-2 | TRBD2 | TRBV5-1 | CASSLATSAPNTGELFF | TGCGCCAGCAGCTTGGCGACTAGCGCCCCGAACACCGGGGAGCTGTTTTTT
. | TRBJ2-5 | TRBD2 | TRBV27 | CASSRLSERGKETQYF | TGTGCCAGCAGTCGCCTTTCGGAGCGGGGGAAGGAGACCCAGTACTTC
. | TRBJ2-1 | . | TRBV9 | CASSVEGWRYNEQFF | TGTGCCAGCAGCGTAGAAGGTTGGCGATACAATGAGCAGTTCTTC
. | TRBJ2-3 | TRBD1 | TRBV2 | CASSLTGQGVTDTQYF | TGTGCCAGCAGCCTTACCGGACAGGGTGTCACAGATACGCAGTATTTT
. | TRBJ2-4 | . | TRBV18 | CASSPSGNIQYF | TGTGCCAGCTCCCCATCGGGAAACATTCAGTACTTC
. | TRBJ1-2 | TRBD1 | TRBV9 | CASSVETGAIGNYGYTF | TGTGCCAGCAGCGTAGAAACAGGGGCCATAGGGAACTATGGCTACACCTTC
. | TRBJ2-3 | TRBD2 | TRBV5-1 | CASSTRGLAGVSDTQYF | TGCGCCAGCAGCACGCGGGGACTAGCGGGAGTTTCAGATACGCAGTATTTT
. | TRBJ2-7 | TRBD1 | TRBV7-9 | CASSLGQSSYEQYF | TGTGCCAGCAGCTTGGGACAGAGCTCCTACGAGCAGTACTTC
once | TRBJ2-7 | TRBD1 | TRBV19 | CASRGQGLHEQYF | TGTGCCAGTCGGGGACAGGGACTACACGAGCAGTACTTC
. | TRBJ2-3 | TRBD2 | TRBV10-2 | CASITGLAGAPDTQYF | TGCGCCAGCATAACGGGACTAGCGGGGGCGCCAGATACGCAGTATTTT
. | TRBJ2-1 | . | TRBV5-1 | CASSPRPDGEQFF | TGCGCCAGCAGCCCTCGACCGGACGGTGAGCAGTTCTTC
. | TRBJ1-1 | TRBD1 | TRBV6-6 | CASRRQGGRDTEAFF | TGTGCCAGCAGGCGACAGGGAGGGAGGGACACTGAAGCTTTCTTT
. | TRBJ1-1 | TRBD1 | TRBV10-1 | CASSPGQYTEAFF | TGCGCCAGCAGCCCGGGACAGTACACTGAAGCTTTCTTT
. | TRBJ2-5 | . | TRBV11-2 | CASSLGGTQYF | TGTGCCAGCAGCCTCGGCGGGACCCAGTACTTC
. | TRBJ2-7 | TRBD1 | TRBV28 | CASSLSRGRTGGIYEQYF | TGTGCCAGCAGTTTATCACGAGGACGGACAGGGGGGATCTACGAGCAGTACTTC
once | TRBJ1-3 | . | TRBV5-1 | CASSLESVSGNTIYF | TGCGCCAGCAGCTTGGAATCAGTCTCTGGAAACACCATATATTTT
. | TRBJ1-3 | TRBD1 | TRBV7-9 | CASRWDRSGNTIYF | TGTGCCAGCAGGTGGGACAGGTCTGGAAACACCATATATTTT
. | TRBJ1-5 | . | TRBV5-5 | CASSPTPDSNQPQHF | TGTGCCAGCAGCCCGACCCCCGACAGCAATCAGCCCCAGCATTTT
. | TRBJ2-2 | TRBD2 | TRBV11-2 | CASSLTSGGAGELFF | TGTGCCAGCAGCCTGACTAGCGGGGGGGCCGGGGAGCTGTTTTTT
. | TRBJ1-2 | . | TRBV19 | CASSTLIGTSSTPNGYTF | TGTGCCAGTAGTACTTTGATCGGGACATCCTCAACCCCGAATGGCTACACCTTC
. | TRBJ2-1 | . | TRBV30 | CAWSVKMMQFF | TGTGCCTGGAGTGTAAAGATGATGCAGTTCTTC
. | TRBJ1-6 | . | TRBV6-1 | CASSEMWLINSPLHF | TGTGCCAGCAGTGAAATGTGGCTGATTAATTCACCCCTCCACTTT
. | TRBJ1-5 | . | TRBV7-2 | CASSRNPNQPQHF | TGTGCCAGCAGCCGGAACCCCAATCAGCCCCAGCATTTT
. | TRBJ1-2 | . | TRBV9 | CASSPEWLGYGYTF | TGTGCCAGCAGCCCGGAGTGGTTGGGTTATGGCTACACCTTC
. | TRBJ2-2 | . | TRBV7-8 | CASSLKYETGELFF | TGTGCCAGCAGCTTAAAGTACGAAACCGGGGAGCTGTTTTTT
. | TRBJ1-2 | . | TRBV7-6 | CASSLAPGGYYGYTF | TGTGCCAGCAGCCTAGCCCCGGGAGGATACTATGGCTACACCTTC
. | TRBJ2-3 | . | TRBV19 | CASKPGGTDTQYF | TGTGCCAGTAAGCCGGGAGGCACAGATACGCAGTATTTT
. | TRBJ1-2 | . | TRBV5-1 | CASSSGLNGYGYTF | TGCGCCAGCAGCTCGGGGTTAAACGGCTATGGCTACACCTTC
. | TRBJ1-3 | . | TRBV7-9 | CASSLAISGNSGNTIYF | TGTGCCAGCAGCTTAGCTATCTCGGGAAATTCAGGAAACACCATATATTTT
. | TRBJ2-4 | . | TRBV2 | CAKARAGLNIQYF | TGTGCTAAAGCCCGGGCTGGGTTGAACATTCAGTACTTC
. | TRBJ2-1 | . | TRBV20-1 | CSARKDNEQFF | TGCAGTGCTAGAAAGGACAATGAGCAGTTCTTC
. | TRBJ1-5 | TRBD1 | TRBV2 | CASSDDRDPQPQHF | TGTGCCAGCAGTGATGACAGGGACCCTCAGCCCCAGCATTTT